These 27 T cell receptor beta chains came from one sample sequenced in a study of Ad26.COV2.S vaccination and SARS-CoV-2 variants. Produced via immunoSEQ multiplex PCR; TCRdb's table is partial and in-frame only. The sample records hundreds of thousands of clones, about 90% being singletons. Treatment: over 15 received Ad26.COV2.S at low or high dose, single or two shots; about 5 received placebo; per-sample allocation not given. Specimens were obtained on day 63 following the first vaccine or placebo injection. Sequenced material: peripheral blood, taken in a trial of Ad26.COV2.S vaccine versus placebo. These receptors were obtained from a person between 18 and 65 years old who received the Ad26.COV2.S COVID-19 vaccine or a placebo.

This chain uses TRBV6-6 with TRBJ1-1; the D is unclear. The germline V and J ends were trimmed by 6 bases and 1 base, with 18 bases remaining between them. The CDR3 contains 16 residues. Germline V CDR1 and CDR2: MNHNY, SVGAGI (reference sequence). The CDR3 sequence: CASRPQTPRWNTEAFF. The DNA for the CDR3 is TGTGCCAGCAGACCACAGACACCCCGCTGGAACACTGAAGCTTTCTTT.

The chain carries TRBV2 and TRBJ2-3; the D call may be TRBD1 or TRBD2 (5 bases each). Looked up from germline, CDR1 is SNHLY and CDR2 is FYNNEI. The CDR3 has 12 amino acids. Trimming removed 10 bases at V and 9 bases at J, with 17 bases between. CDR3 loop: CATQRDPGTQYF. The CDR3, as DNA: TGTGCCACGCAGAGGGACCCCGGGACGCAGTATTTT.

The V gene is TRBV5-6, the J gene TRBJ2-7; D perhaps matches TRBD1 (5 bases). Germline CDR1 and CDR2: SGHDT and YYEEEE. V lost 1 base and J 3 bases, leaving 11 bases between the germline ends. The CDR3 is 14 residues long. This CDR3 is CASSLNFRDYEQYF. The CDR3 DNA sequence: TGTGCCAGCAGCTTGAATTTCAGGGACTACGAGCAGTACTTC.

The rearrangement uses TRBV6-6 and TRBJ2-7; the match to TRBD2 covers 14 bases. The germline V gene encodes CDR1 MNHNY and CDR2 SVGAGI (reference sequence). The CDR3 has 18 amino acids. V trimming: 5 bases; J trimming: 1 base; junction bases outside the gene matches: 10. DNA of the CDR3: TGTGCCAGCAGTCCATACCCCGGGACTAGCGGGAGTTCCTACGAGCAGTACTTC. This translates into CASSPYPGTSGSSYEQYF.

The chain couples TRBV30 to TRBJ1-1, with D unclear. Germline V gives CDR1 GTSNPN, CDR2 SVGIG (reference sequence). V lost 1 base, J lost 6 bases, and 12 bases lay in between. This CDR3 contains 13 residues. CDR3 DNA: TGTGCCTGGAGTGATAACCCTGGGGCTGAAGCTTTCTTT. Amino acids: CAWSDNPGAEAFF.

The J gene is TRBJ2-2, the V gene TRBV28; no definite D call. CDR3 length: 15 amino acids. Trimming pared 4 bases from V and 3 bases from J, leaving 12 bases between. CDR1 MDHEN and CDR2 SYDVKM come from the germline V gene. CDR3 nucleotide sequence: TGTGCCAGCAGTTATTTAGTTCTCGACACCGGGGAGCTGTTTTTT. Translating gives CASSYLVLDTGELFF.

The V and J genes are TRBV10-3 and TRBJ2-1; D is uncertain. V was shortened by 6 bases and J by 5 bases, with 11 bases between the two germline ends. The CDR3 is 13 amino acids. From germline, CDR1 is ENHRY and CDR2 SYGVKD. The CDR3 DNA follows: TGTGCCATCAGATCCCTGATTAACAATGAGCAGTTCTTC. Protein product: CAIRSLINNEQFF.

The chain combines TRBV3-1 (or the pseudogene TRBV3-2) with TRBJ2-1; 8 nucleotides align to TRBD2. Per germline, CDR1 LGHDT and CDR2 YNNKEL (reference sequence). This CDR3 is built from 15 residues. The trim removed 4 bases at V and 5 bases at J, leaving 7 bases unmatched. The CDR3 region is CASSLYLLADNEQFF. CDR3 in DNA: TGTGCCAGCAGCCTCTATTTACTAGCGGACAATGAGCAGTTCTTC.

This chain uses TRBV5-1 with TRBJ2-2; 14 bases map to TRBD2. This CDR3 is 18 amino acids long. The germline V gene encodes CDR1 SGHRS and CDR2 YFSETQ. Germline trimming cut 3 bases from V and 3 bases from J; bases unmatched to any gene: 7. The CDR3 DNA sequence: TGCGCCAGCAGCTGGGAGACTAGCGGGAGGGACTACACCGGGGAGCTGTTTTTT. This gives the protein CASSWETSGRDYTGELFF.

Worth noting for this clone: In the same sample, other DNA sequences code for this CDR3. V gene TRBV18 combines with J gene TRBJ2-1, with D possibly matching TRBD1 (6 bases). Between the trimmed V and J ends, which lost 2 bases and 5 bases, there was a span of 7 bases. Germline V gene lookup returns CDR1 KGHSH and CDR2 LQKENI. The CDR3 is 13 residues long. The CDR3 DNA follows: TGTGCCAGCTCACCAGGGACAAACAATGAGCAGTTCTTC. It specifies CASSPGTNNEQFF.

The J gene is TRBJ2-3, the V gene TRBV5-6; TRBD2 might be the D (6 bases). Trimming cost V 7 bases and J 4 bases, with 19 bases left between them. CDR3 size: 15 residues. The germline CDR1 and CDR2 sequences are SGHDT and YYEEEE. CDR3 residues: CASRLGGGWADTQYF. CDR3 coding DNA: TGTGCCAGCCGTCTGGGGGGAGGTTGGGCAGATACGCAGTATTTT.

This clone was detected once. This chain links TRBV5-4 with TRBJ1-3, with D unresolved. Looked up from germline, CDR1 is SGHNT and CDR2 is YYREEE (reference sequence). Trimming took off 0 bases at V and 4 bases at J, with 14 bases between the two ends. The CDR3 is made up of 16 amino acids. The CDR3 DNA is TGTGCCAGCAGCTTGGGGGCCGGGATTCGAGGAAACACCATATATTTT. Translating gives CASSLGAGIRGNTIYF.

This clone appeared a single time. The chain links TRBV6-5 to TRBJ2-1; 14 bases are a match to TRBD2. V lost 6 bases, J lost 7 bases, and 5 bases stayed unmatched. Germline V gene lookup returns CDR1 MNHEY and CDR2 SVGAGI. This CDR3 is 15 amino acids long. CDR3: CASRSGLAGANEQFF. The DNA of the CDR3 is TGTGCCAGCAGGTCGGGACTAGCGGGAGCGAATGAGCAGTTCTTC.

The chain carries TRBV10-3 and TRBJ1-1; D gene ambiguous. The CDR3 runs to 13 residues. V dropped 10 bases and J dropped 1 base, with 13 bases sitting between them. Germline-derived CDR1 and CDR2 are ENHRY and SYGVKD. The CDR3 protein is CATAHPGNTEAFF. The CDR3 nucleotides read TGTGCCACCGCTCACCCCGGGAACACTGAAGCTTTCTTT.

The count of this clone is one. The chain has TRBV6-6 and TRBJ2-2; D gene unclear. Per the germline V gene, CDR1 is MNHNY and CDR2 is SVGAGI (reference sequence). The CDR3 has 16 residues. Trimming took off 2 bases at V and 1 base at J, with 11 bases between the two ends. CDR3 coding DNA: TGTGCCAGCAGTTACAGTACAGCCGGGAACACCGGGGAGCTGTTTTTT. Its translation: CASSYSTAGNTGELFF.

In nucleotides, the CDR3 is TGTGCCAGCAGTGAGGCACTCAGCAATCAGCCCCAGCATTTT. Its translation: CASSEALSNQPQHF. The rearrangement uses TRBV2 and TRBJ1-5; D remains ambiguous. Trimming stripped 3 bases from V and 1 base from J, with 7 bases between. CDR3 length: 14 residues. Germline values: CDR1 SNHLY, CDR2 FYNNEI.

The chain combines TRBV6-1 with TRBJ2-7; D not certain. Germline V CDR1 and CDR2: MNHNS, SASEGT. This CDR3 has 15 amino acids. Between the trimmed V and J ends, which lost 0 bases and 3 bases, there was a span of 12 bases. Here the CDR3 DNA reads TGTGCCAGCAGTGAAGCAAAAGGGAACTACTACGAGCAGTACTTC. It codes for CASSEAKGNYYEQYF.

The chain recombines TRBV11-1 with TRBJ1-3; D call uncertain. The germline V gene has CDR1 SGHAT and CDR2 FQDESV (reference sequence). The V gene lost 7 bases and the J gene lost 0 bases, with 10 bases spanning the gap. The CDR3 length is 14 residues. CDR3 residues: CASTTTNSGNTIYF. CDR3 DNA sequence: TGTGCCAGCACCACAACAAACTCTGGAAACACCATATATTTT.

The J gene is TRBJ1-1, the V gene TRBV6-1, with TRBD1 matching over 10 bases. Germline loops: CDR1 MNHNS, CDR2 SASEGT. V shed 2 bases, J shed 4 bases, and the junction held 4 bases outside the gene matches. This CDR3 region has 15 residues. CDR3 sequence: CASSEPGQGRTEAFF. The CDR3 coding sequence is TGTGCCAGCAGTGAACCGGGACAGGGGCGCACTGAAGCTTTCTTT.

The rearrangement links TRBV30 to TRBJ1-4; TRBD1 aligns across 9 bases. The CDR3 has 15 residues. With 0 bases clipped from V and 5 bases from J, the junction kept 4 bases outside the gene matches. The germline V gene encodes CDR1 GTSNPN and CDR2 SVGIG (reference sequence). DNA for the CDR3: TGTGCCTGGAGTGTAAGGGACAGGGACAATGAAAAACTGTTTTTT. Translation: CAWSVRDRDNEKLFF. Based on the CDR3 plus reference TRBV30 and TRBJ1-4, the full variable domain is SQTIHQWPATLVQPVGSPLSLECTVEGTSNPNLYWYRQAAGRGLQLLFYSVGIGQISSEVPQNLSASRPQDRQFILSSKKLLLSDSGFYLCAWSVRDRDNEKLFFGSGTQLSVL.

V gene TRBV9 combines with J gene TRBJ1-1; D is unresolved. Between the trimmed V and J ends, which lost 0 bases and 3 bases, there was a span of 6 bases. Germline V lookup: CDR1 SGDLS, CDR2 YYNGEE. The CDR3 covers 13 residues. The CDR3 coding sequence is TGTGCCAGCAGCGTAGAGTTCCACACTGAAGCTTTCTTT. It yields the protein CASSVEFHTEAFF. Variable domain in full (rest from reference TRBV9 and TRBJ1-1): DSGVTQTPKHLITATGQRVTLRCSPRSGDLSVYWYQQSLDQGLQFLIQYYNGEERAKGNILERFSAQQFPDLHSELNLSSLELGDSALYFCASSVEFHTEAFFGQGTRLTVV.

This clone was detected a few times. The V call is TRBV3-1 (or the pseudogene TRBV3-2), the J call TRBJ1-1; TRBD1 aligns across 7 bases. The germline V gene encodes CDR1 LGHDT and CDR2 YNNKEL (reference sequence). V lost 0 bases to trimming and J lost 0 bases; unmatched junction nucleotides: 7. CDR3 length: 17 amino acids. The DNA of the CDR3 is TGTGCCAGCAGCCAAGAATGGACAGGAAGAATGAACACTGAAGCTTTCTTT. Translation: CASSQEWTGRMNTEAFF.

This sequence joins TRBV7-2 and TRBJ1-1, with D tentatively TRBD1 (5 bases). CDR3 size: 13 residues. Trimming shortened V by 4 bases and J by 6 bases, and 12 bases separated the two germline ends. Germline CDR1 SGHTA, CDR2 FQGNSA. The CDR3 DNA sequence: TGTGCCAGCAGCTCCAGGGATGGAGCTGAAGCTTTCTTT. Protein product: CASSSRDGAEAFF.

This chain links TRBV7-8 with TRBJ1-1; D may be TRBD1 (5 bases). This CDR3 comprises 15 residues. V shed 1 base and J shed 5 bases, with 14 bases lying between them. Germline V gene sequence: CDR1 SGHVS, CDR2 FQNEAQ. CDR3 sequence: CASSLVAGRETEAFF. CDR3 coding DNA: TGTGCCAGCAGCTTAGTGGCAGGGAGGGAGACTGAAGCTTTCTTT.

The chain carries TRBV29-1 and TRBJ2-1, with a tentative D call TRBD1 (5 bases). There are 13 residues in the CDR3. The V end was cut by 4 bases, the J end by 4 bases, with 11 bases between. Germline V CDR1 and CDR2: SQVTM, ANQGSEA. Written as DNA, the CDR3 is TGCAGCGTTGTTAGTCAGGGATACAATGAGCAGTTCTTC. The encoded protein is CSVVSQGYNEQFF.

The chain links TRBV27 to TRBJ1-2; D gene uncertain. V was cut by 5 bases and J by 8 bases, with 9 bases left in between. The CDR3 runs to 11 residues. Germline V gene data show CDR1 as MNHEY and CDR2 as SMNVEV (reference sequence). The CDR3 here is CASSVPNGYTF. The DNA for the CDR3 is TGTGCCAGCAGTGTCCCCAACGGCTACACCTTC.

For the CDR3, the DNA is TGCGCCAGCAGTGGAGGCCTGCGTCCTAGCGAGGTTCAAGAGACCCAGTACTTC. Translating it yields CASSGGLRPSEVQETQYF. V gene TRBV10-2 combines with J gene TRBJ2-5; TRBD2 is a possible D gene (6 bases). V was shortened by 4 bases and J by 2 bases, with 23 bases between the two germline ends. The CDR3 is 18 residues long. Germline CDR1 WSHSY, CDR2 SAAADI.